A single sample gave rise to the 14 T cell receptor beta chains below, sequenced in a study of T cell responses to AZD1222 COVID-19 vaccine. The assay was immunoSEQ multiplex PCR, and TCRdb's table has in-frame clones only and misses some. Of some 120,000 clones detected, 70% to 85% appear once; the ten largest clones hold 5% to 7%. The sequenced sample was peripheral blood, obtained on day 0 of AZD1222 vaccination. The receptor source for this set is an adult in good health.

This chain joins TRBV13 and TRBJ1-1; TRBD1 might be the D (6 bases). V was trimmed by 11 bases and J by 3 bases, leaving 16 bases between them. The germline gives CDR1 PRHDT, CDR2 FYEKMQ (reference sequence). The length of the CDR3 is 13 residues. The CDR3 region is CAGSGGADTEAFF. CDR3 coding DNA: TGTGCCGGTTCGGGGGGCGCGGACACTGAAGCTTTCTTT.

This sequence joins TRBV11-3 and TRBJ1-1, with a weak D call TRBD1 (6 bases). V was cut by 3 bases and J by 4 bases, with 12 bases left in between. Germline loops: CDR1 SGHNT, CDR2 YENEEA. This CDR3 has 14 amino acids. The CDR3 DNA sequence: TGTGCCAGCAGCTTTTTTCCAGGGGCCACTGAAGCTTTCTTT. Protein product: CASSFFPGATEAFF.

V is TRBV6-2 or TRBV6-3 and J is TRBJ2-7; the D call may be TRBD1 or TRBD2 (5 bases each). The CDR3 extends over 14 amino acids. With 1 base removed from V and 5 bases from J, the gap between germline ends came to 12 bases. From germline, CDR1 is MNHEY and CDR2 SVGEGT. The CDR3 here is CASSYFRDAHEQYF. The CDR3 DNA is TGTGCCAGCAGTTACTTCCGGGACGCTCACGAGCAGTACTTC.

The rearrangement links TRBV6-2 or TRBV6-3 to TRBJ2-7; D may match TRBD1 or TRBD2 (5 bases each). Germline loops: CDR1 MNHEY, CDR2 SVGEGT. Trimming removed 0 bases at V and 0 bases at J, with 18 bases between. There are 18 residues in the CDR3. CDR3 region: CASSYSPVRGSASYEQYF. DNA for the CDR3: TGTGCCAGCAGTTACTCCCCGGTGAGGGGATCTGCCTCCTACGAGCAGTACTTC.

In nucleotides, the CDR3 is TGTGCCAGCAGCGTCCCGGGACAGGAAAATAAGGAGTACTTC. It specifies CASSVPGQENKEYF. The rearrangement links TRBV5-5 to TRBJ2-7, with TRBD1 matching over 8 bases. Germline-derived CDR1 and CDR2 are SGHKS and YYEKEE (reference sequence). The CDR3 contains 14 residues. The trim removed 4 bases at V and 11 bases at J, leaving 14 bases unmatched.

The genes are TRBV12-3 or TRBV12-4 and TRBJ2-1; D could derive from TRBD1 or TRBD2 (5 bases each). Trimming took off 7 bases at V and 8 bases at J, with 15 bases between the two ends. The CDR3 is made up of 13 amino acids. CDR3: CASNRVRGDEQFF. The DNA for the CDR3 is TGTGCCAGCAATCGAGTGCGAGGGGATGAGCAGTTCTTC.

The chain combines TRBV2 with TRBJ1-6, with 7 bases matching TRBD1. Germline CDR1 reads SNHLY; CDR2 reads FYNNEI. V lost 7 bases, J lost 5 bases, and 8 bases stayed unmatched. CDR3 size: 15 residues. DNA for the CDR3: TGTGCCAGCACAACTCGGACAGGCCATAATTCACCCCTCCACTTT. Protein: CASTTRTGHNSPLHF.

This clone was picked up a small number of times. This sequence joins TRBV2 and TRBJ2-5, with 13 bases aligning to TRBD2. V shed 6 bases and J 1 base; nucleotides not matched to a gene: 5. This CDR3 has 16 amino acids. Germline lookup yields CDR1 SNHLY and CDR2 FYNNEI. The CDR3 DNA sequence: TGTGCCAGCAGAGATGGGACTAGCGGGGCCCAAGAGACCCAGTACTTC. Amino acids: CASRDGTSGAQETQYF.

J is TRBJ1-1 and V is TRBV6-1; D call uncertain. The germline gives CDR1 MNHNS, CDR2 SASEGT. The CDR3 runs to 11 residues. The ends were cut back, 1 base at V and 9 bases at J, with 6 bases in the middle. CDR3 bases: TGTGCCAGCAGTGAAGGCCAGCAAGCTTTCTTT. Protein product: CASSEGQQAFF.

The rearrangement uses TRBV7-9 and TRBJ1-6; D is possibly TRBD1 (5 bases). The germline CDR1 and CDR2 sequences are SEHNR and FQNEAQ (reference sequence). The V gene lost 3 bases and the J gene lost 7 bases, with 16 bases spanning the gap. There are 16 residues in the CDR3. CDR3 bases: TGTGCCAGCAGCTTTCCTCCGGGACGGGGAAATTCACCCCTCCACTTT. Translating gives CASSFPPGRGNSPLHF.

The V gene is TRBV9, the J gene TRBJ2-1; D ambiguous. V was pared by 4 bases and J by 7 bases, with 9 bases between. The CDR3 spans 12 residues. From germline, CDR1 is SGDLS and CDR2 YYNGEE. The CDR3 loop is CASSQDLNEQFF. CDR3 nucleotides: TGTGCCAGCAGCCAGGACCTAAATGAGCAGTTCTTC.

The V gene is TRBV7-9, the J gene TRBJ1-1; TRBD1 aligns across 8 bases. V lost 5 bases, J lost 4 bases, and 6 bases stayed unmatched. The V gene's germline CDR1 is SEHNR and CDR2 FQNEAQ (reference sequence). CDR3 length: 14 residues. The CDR3 loop is CASSDRGRGTEAFF. DNA of the CDR3: TGTGCCAGCAGCGACAGGGGTAGGGGCACTGAAGCTTTCTTT.

This rearrangement joins TRBV6-5 to TRBJ2-6; the D is unclear. Germline V CDR1 and CDR2: MNHEY, SVGAGI. Trimming cost V 8 bases and J 0 bases, with 5 bases left between them. This CDR3 is built from 13 residues. The CDR3 DNA reads TGTGCCAGCTGCCTCTCTGGGGCCAACGTCCTGACTTTC. Translating it yields CASCLSGANVLTF.

The genes are TRBV19 and TRBJ2-7; 8 positions match TRBD1. The CDR3 spans 15 residues. Trimming cost V 6 bases and J 1 base; bases outside gene matches: 8. Per germline, CDR1 LNHDA and CDR2 SQIVND (reference sequence). The CDR3 reads CASSTTGQASYEQYF. As DNA, the CDR3 is TGTGCCAGTAGCACAACGGGACAGGCTTCCTACGAGCAGTACTTC.